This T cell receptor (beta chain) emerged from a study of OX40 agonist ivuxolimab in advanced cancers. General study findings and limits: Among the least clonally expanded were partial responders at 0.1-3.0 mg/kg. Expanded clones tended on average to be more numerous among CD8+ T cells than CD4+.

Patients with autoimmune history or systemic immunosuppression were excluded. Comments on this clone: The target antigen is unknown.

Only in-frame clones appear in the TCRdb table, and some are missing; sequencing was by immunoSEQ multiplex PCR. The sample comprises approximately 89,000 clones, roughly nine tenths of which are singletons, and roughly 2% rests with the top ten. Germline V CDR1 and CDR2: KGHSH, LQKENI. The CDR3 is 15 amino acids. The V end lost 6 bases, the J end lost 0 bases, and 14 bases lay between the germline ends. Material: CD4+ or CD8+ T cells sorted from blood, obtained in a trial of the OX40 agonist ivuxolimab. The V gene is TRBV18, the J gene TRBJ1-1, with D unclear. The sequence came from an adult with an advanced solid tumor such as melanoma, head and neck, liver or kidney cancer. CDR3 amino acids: CASSPVSGLNTEAFF. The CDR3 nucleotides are TGTGCCAGCTCGCCTGTGTCGGGCCTGAACACTGAAGCTTTCTTT.